The sequence of this T cell receptor beta chain was determined in a study of blood T cell repertoires in COVID-19 (dated by TCRdb to about 2020). Study-level background: Samples from collaborators originated in the United States, Italy and Spain and spanned both the acute and convalescent phases of COVID-19. The material from the prospective study consisted of cDNA or gDNA derived from T cells, B-cell-depleted T cells, or PBMCs. Subjects who had been exposed to COVID-19, were actively infected with it, or had recovered from it provided the deeply sampled blood TCRbeta repertoires that made up the dataset. The repertoires were released in a freely available public database meant as a resource for research on the immune response to SARS-CoV-2. Samples were obtained from the ongoing ImmuneRACE study (first 160 participants) and from 1,254 subjects provided by 6 global collaborators. Nearly every sample came with metadata listing a de-identified subject ID, COVID-19 status, age in years and sex. Where available, HLA class I and class II types were taken from metadata supplied by the sample provider and were not determined by assay-based typing.

A note on this clone: This clone's antigen is unknown. Base qualities are not at hand, and no much larger clone is one base apart.

In Seattle, one collaborating source enrolled patients while the infection was active and tracked those patients longitudinally over the course of disease. Collaborating institutions collected whole blood in K2EDTA tubes following their own protocols. Collaborator samples were shipped for TCRbeta analysis as frozen whole blood, isolated PBMCs, or DNA extracted from either sample type. TCRbeta CDR3 regions were amplified from genomic DNA using the immunoSEQ Assay, a bias-controlled multiplex PCR. Per the authors' processing: The number of nucleated cells in each sample was estimated by amplification of reference gene primers within the assay. Sequence reads were collapsed and filtered to measure the absolute abundance of every unique TCRbeta CDR3 rearrangement. For each sample, productive Simpson clonality was calculated as the square root of Simpson's diversity index over productive rearrangements. TCRdb took this table from immuneACCESS and kept in-frame rearrangements with V and J called. Such tables lack part of the clones; where checked against another copy, unresolved V genes explain under half of the gap, and the rest is unexplained. For V, J and clone size, that table is used; D and trimming come from the DNA. This sample gives a few hundred thousand clones in total; almost 90% of them show up just once. The leading ten clones occupy around 1.9% of the sample.

Including cysteine and phenylalanine, the CDR3 has 13 amino acids. Only the CDR3 portion is preserved as DNA: 39 bases, with reading frame beginning at the first base. Clipping removes 5 bases from V and 6 bases from J, with 5 as the unmatched junction base count. Taken from the germline V gene, the CDR1 and CDR2 loops are SGHAT and FQNNGV. What the work shows at the level of the full study, not this receptor alone: How much clinical and demographic metadata was included differed by source and by participant, and the metadata was provided uncurated.

Rearrangement joined TRBV11-2 to TRBJ1-1; 8 middle bases align to TRBD1. Material: peripheral blood. The source is a woman aged 60-70 years with COVID-19, enrolled during active disease. For the CDR3, the sequence is CASSLDRDAEAFF. The DNA sequence reads TGTGCCAGCAGCCTGGACAGGGACGCTGAAGCTTTCTTT.